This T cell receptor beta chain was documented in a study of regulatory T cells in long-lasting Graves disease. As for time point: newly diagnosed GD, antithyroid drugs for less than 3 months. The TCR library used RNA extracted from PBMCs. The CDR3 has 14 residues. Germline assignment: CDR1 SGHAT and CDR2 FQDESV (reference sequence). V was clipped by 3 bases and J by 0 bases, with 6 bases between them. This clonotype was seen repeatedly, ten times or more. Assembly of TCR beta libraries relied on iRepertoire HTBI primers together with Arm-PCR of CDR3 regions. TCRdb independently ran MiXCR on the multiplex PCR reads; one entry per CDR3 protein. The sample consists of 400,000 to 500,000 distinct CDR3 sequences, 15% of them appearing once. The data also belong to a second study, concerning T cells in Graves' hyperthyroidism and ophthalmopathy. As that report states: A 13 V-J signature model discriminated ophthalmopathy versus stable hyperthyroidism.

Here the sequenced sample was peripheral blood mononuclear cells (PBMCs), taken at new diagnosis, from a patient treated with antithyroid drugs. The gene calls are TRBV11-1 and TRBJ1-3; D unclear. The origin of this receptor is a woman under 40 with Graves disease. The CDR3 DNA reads TGTGCCAGCAGCTTGGAAGACTCTGGAAACACCATATATTTT. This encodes CASSLEDSGNTIYF.